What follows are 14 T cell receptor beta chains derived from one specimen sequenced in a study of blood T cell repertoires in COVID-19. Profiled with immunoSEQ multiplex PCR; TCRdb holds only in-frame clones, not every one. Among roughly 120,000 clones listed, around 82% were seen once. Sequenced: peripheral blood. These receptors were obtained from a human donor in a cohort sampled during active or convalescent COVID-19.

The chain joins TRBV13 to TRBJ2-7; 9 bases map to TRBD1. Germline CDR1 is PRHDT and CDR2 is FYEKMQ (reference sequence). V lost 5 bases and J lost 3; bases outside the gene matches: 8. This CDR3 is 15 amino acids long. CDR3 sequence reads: CASSKPGTGNYEQYF. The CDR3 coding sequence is TGTGCCAGCAGCAAACCCGGGACAGGGAACTACGAGCAGTACTTC.

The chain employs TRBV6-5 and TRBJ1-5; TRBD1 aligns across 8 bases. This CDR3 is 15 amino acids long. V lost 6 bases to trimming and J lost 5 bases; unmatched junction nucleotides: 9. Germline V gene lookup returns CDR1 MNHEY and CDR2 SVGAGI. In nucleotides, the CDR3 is TGTGCCAGCAGGCAATTCCAGGGGGCGCATCAGCCCCAGCATTTT. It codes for CASRQFQGAHQPQHF.

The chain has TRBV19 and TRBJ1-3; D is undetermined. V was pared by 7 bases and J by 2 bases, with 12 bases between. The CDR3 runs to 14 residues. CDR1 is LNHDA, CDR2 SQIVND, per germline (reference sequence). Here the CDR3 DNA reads TGTGCCAGTACCCAGAAGAGGCCTGGAAACACCATATATTTT. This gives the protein CASTQKRPGNTIYF.

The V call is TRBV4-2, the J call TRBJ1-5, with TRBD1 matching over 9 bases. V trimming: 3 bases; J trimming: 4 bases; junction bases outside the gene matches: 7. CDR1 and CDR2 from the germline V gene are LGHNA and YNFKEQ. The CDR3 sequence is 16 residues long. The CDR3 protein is CASSQDGQGTNQPQHF. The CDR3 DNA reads TGTGCCAGCAGCCAGGACGGACAGGGGACGAATCAGCCCCAGCATTTT.

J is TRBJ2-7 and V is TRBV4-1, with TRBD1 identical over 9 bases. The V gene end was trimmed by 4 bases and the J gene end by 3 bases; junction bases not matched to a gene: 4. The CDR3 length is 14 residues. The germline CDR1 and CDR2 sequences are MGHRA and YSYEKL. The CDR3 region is CASSRRDRDYEQYF. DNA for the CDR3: TGCGCCAGCAGCCGCCGGGACAGGGACTACGAGCAGTACTTC.

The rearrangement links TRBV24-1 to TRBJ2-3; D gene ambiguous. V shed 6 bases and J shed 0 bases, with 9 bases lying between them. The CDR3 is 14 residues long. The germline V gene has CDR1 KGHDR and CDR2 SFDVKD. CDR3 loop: CATSRQASTDTQYF. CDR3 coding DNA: TGTGCCACCAGTCGCCAAGCTAGCACAGATACGCAGTATTTT.

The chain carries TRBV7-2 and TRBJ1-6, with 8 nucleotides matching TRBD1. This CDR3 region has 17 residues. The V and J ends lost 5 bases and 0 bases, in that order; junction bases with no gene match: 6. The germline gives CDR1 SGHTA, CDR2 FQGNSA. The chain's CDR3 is CASSPRTGSSYNSPLHF. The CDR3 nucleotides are TGTGCCAGCAGCCCACGGACAGGGAGCTCCTATAATTCACCCCTCCACTTT.

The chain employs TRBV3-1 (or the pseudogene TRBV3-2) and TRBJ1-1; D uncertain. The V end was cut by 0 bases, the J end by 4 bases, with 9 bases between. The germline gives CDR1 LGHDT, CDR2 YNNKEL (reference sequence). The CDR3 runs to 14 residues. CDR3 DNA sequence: TGTGCCAGCAGCCAAGATGGTCGGTTCACTGAAGCTTTCTTT. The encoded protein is CASSQDGRFTEAFF.

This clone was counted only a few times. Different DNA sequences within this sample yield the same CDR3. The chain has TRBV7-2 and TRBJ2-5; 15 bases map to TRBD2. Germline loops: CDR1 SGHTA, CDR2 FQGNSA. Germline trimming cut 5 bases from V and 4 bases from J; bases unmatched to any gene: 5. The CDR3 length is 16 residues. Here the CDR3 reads CASSRGLAGGRETQYF. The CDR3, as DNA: TGTGCCAGCAGCCGGGGACTAGCGGGGGGTAGAGAGACCCAGTACTTC.

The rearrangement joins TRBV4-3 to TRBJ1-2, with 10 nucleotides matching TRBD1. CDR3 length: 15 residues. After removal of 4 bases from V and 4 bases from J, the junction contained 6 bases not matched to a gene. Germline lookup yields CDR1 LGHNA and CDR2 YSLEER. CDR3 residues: CASSLDRGRFYGYTF. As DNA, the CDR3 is TGCGCCAGCAGCCTCGACAGGGGGCGCTTCTATGGCTACACCTTC.

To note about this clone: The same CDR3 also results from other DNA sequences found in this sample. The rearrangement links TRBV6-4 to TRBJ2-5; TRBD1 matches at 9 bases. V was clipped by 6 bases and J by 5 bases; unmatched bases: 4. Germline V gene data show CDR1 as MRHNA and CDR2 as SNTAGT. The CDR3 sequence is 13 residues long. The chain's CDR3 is CASSRDRGETQYF. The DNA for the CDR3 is TGTGCCAGCAGCCGAGACAGGGGGGAGACCCAGTACTTC.

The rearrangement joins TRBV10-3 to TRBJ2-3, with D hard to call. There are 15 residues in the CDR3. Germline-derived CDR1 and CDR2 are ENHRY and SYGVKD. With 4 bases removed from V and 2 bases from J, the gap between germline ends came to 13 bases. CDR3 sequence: CAISVETFSTDTQYF. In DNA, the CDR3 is TGTGCCATCAGTGTGGAGACCTTTTCCACAGATACGCAGTATTTT.

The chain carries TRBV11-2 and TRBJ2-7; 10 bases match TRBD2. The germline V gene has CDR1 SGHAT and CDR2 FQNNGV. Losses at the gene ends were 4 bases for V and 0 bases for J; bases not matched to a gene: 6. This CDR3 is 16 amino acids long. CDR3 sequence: CASSSSGGLRSYEQYF. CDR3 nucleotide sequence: TGTGCCAGCAGCTCTAGCGGGGGCCTACGCTCCTACGAGCAGTACTTC. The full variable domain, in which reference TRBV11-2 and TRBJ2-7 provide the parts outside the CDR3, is EAGVAQSPRYKIIEKRQSVAFWCNPISGHATLYWYQQILGQGPKLLIQFQNNGVVDDSQLPKDRFSAERLKGVDSTLKIQPAKLEDSAVYLCASSSSGGLRSYEQYFGPGTRLTVT.

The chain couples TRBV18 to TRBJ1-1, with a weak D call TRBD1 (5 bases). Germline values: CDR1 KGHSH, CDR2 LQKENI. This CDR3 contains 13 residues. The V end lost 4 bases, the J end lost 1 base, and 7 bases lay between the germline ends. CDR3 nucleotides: TGTGCCAGCTCACTGACAGCGAACACTGAAGCTTTCTTT. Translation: CASSLTANTEAFF.